This T cell receptor beta chain was identified during a study of T cell responses to AZD1222 COVID-19 vaccine. On this clone itself: Its antigen is as yet unknown.

The data were produced by immunoSEQ multiplex PCR, yet TCRdb's version contains in-frame clones alone and is incomplete. The sample has about 100,000 clones; over 75% are singletons. This CDR3 contains 18 residues. Trimming pared 4 bases from V and 4 bases from J, leaving 22 bases between. Germline V gene lookup returns CDR1 LGHNA and CDR2 YSLEER. Points from the study as a whole: Spike-specific TCR breadth and depth were elevated following two AZD1222 doses. At 160-218 and 743-854, vaccine-associated CD4 TCRs were dominant, and they spanned spike. Repertoire sampling occurred only after the peak T cell response. White British ancestry dominated among donors, who included more females, and clonal diversity was possibly underestimated.

Sequencing used peripheral blood, obtained on day 0 of MenACWY control vaccination. The origin of this receptor is an adult in good health. J is TRBJ2-2 and V is TRBV4-3; maybe TRBD2 (6 bases). CDR3 sequence reads: CASSLRFSQGGSTGELFF. Here the CDR3 DNA reads TGCGCCAGCAGCCTGAGGTTTTCCCAGGGAGGTAGCACCGGGGAGCTGTTTTTT.